These T cell receptor beta chains were read from a single sample in a study of shared clonotypes between healthy human individuals. Measured with immunoSEQ multiplex PCR; TCRdb has only the in-frame clones, and not every one. The data hold approximately 350,000 clones, with around 74% observed a single time. The sample comprised memory CD4+ T cells sorted from blood. The receptors come from a man aged 30-40 years in good health. The CDR3 runs from the conserved cysteine through the conserved F or W. The D gene is left open where the match is weak. The size entry is marked missing in some rows and otherwise reads once, few, many or a size class.

CDR3 protein,CDR3 DNA,D gene,V gene,J gene,clone size
CASSSRTGYNEQFF,TGTGCCAGCAGCTCCCGGACAGGGTACAATGAGCAGTTCTTC,TRBD1,TRBV5-4,TRBJ2-1,NA
CASSPRTGGISGANVLTF,TGTGCCAGCAGCCCTCGGACAGGGGGCATCTCCGGGGCCAACGTCCTGACTTTC,TRBD1,TRBV6-4,TRBJ2-6,few
CASVGPKSSGANVLTF,TGTGCCAGCGTCGGACCCAAGAGCTCTGGGGCCAACGTCCTGACTTTC,NA,TRBV6-6,TRBJ2-6,few
CASSQDHGGEQYF,TGCGCCAGCAGCCAAGATCATGGCGGGGAGCAGTACTTC,NA,TRBV4-3,TRBJ2-7,few
CSPRGLDTQYF,TGCAGTCCTAGGGGACTTGATACGCAGTATTTT,NA,TRBV20-1,TRBJ2-3,few
CASSYSSGNNEQFF,TGTGCCAGCAGTTACTCGTCAGGCAACAATGAGCAGTTCTTC,NA,TRBV6-5,TRBJ2-1,NA
CASTSLNEKLFF,TGTGCCAGCACCAGCCTTAATGAAAAACTGTTTTTT,NA,TRBV28,TRBJ1-4,NA
CASSVGLLDTQYF,TGTGCCAGCAGCGTAGGGTTGCTGGATACGCAGTATTTT,NA,TRBV9,TRBJ2-3,few
CASSPPASGRPGRYEQYF,TGTGCCAGCAGCCCCCCGGCTAGCGGGAGGCCCGGTAGGTACGAGCAGTACTTC,TRBD2,TRBV5-6,TRBJ2-7,NA
CASRRAPSTDTQYF,TGTGCCAGCCGGCGGGCCCCTAGCACAGATACGCAGTATTTT,NA,TRBV27,TRBJ2-3,NA
CASSLGQKLSTDTQYF,TGTGCCAGCAGCTTAGGTCAGAAGTTAAGCACAGATACGCAGTATTTT,NA,TRBV7-2,TRBJ2-3,NA
CASSDQGRIGDTQYF,TGTGCCAGCAGTGACCAGGGGCGGATCGGGGATACGCAGTATTTT,NA,TRBV6-1,TRBJ2-3,NA
CASRTGQDTYGYTF,TGTGCCAGCAGGACAGGGCAGGACACTTATGGCTACACCTTC,TRBD1,TRBV28,TRBJ1-2,many
CASSLDWLVQETQYF,TGTGCCAGCAGCTTAGATTGGTTGGTTCAAGAGACCCAGTACTTC,NA,TRBV7-2,TRBJ2-5,few
CASSPGQGNYEQYF,TGTGCCAGCTCACCGGGACAGGGTAATTACGAGCAGTACTTC,TRBD1,TRBV18,TRBJ2-7,NA
CASSSRGSGNTDTQYF,TGTGCCAGCAGCTCCCGGGGTAGCGGGAACACAGATACGCAGTATTTT,TRBD2,TRBV9,TRBJ2-3,NA
CASSRHTGELFF,TGTGCCAGCAGTCGGCACACCGGGGAGCTGTTTTTT,NA,TRBV6-5,TRBJ2-2,NA